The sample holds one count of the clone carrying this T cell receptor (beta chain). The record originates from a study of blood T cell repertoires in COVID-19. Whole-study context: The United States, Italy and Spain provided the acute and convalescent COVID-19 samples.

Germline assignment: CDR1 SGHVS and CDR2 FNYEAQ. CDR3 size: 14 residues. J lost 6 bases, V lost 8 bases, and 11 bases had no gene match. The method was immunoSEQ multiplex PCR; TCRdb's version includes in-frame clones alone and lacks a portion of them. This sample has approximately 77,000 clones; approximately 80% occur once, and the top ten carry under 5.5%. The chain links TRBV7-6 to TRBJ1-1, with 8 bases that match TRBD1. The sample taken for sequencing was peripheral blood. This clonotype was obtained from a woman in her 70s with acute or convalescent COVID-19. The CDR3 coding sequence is TGTGCCAGCCGGCCCCAGGGGGCGCACGCTGAAGCTTTCTTT. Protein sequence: CASRPQGAHAEAFF.